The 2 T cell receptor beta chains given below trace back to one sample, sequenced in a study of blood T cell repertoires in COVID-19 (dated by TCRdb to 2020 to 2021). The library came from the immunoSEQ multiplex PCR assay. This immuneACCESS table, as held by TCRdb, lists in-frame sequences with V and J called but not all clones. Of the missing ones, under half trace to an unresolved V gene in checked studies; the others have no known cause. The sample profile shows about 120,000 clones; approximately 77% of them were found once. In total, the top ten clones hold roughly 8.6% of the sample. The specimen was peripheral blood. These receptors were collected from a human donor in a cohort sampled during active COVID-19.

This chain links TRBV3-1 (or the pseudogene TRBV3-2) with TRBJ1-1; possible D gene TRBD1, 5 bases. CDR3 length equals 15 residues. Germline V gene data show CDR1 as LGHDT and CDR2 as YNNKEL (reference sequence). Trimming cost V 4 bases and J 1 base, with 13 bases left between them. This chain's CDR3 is CASSPGSRENTEAFF. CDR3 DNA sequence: TGTGCCAGCAGCCCAGGAAGCAGGGAGAACACTGAAGCTTTCTTT.

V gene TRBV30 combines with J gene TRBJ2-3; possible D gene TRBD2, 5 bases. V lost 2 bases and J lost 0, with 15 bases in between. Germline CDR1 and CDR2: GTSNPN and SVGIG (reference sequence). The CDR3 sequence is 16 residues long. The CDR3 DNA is TGTGCCTGGAGTAAAGGATACGGGGAGAGCACAGATACGCAGTATTTT. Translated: CAWSKGYGESTDTQYF.